This paragraph covers one TCR beta chain sequence. Its antigen is currently unknown. Time point defined: week 35, safety follow-up. Every vaccine dose comprised 300 ug of mutant IDH1 20-mer peptide plus topical imiquimod. The method was immunoSEQ multiplex PCR; TCRdb's version includes in-frame clones alone and lacks a portion of them. Among 65,000 to 85,000 clones listed, around 90% were seen once. The data belong to a study of a mutant IDH1 vaccine in newly diagnosed glioma. Study at large: In some groups vaccination began 4-6 weeks post-radiotherapy; others received it with temozolomide.

The CDR3 is 16 amino acids. V lost 0 bases to trimming and J lost 8 bases; unmatched junction nucleotides: 13. Germline V lookup: CDR1 GTSNPN, CDR2 SVGIG (reference sequence). This sample comprised PBMCs, obtained from a glioma patient whose treatment included an IDH1 peptide vaccine. The chain couples TRBV30 to TRBJ2-3, with TRBD1 identical over 8 bases. The receptor was isolated from a man aged 30 to 39 with glioma. The CDR3 here is CAWSVVPPETGGTQYF. The DNA of the CDR3 is TGTGCCTGGAGTGTAGTCCCGCCCGAAACAGGGGGTACGCAGTATTTT.